This T cell receptor (beta chain) was retrieved from a study of cytomegalovirus exposure and HLA in healthy donors. Overall study: T cells numbering about 200 million yielded approximately 120 million unique TCR beta sequences in an earlier analysis. General study results and limits: Across donors, sequencing depth was assumed by presence/absence analyses to be roughly uniform.

A multiplex PCR was run with 60 Vbeta primers and 13 Jbeta primers. Repertoires were generated with immunoSEQ multiplex PCR, while TCRdb's copy carries only in-frame clones and drops some. The sample yields fewer than 250,000 clones, roughly 80% seen once. CDR3 length equals 14 residues. The V gene lost 3 bases and the J gene lost 2 bases, with 8 bases spanning the gap. Germline-derived CDR1 and CDR2 are LNHNV and YYDKDF (reference sequence). This clone ranks as medium-sized. Its antigen is not identified. Distinct nucleotide sequences in the sample also encode this CDR3. Unrecorded immune exposure was likely among donors, who were nominally healthy when sampled.

Material for sequencing was PBMCs. The TCR sequence derives from a woman between 25 and 40 years old in good health and CMV-seropositive. The chain is built from TRBV15 and TRBJ2-1; D is possibly TRBD1 (5 bases). The CDR3 protein is CATSRETAYNEQFF. Written as DNA, the CDR3 is TGTGCCACCAGCAGGGAGACAGCCTACAATGAGCAGTTCTTC.